This TCR beta chain was profiled in a study of human T cells and chemical hapten exposure. This CDR3 is 14 amino acids long. The V and J ends lost 7 bases and 3 bases respectively, with 16 bases between them. Germline-derived CDR1 and CDR2 are SQVTM and ANQGSEA. Whole-study findings and limits: Relative to control repertoires, expanded TCRs gave rise to significantly more large CDR3 similarity clusters.

Authors' methods: Sample TCR totals centred on a median of approximately 96,000, ranging about 20,000 to 700,000. TCRdb passed the RACE reads through MiXCR, listing each CDR3 protein once. These V and J calls are TCRdb output, not the study's own analysis. The sample records more than 85,000 distinct CDR3 sequences, about 8.5% being singletons. There are many counts of this clonotype. Its antigen is still unknown. Sample time point: pre-sensitization, week 0. Stated treatment: therapeutic diphenylcyclopropenone sensitization with weekly scalp DPC. Total RNA came from unfractionated whole blood. The genes are TRBV29-1 and TRBJ1-5; D is unresolved. Sample: whole blood, taken in connection with sensitization to the hapten diphenylcyclopropenone (DPC). The receptor was derived from a man aged 40-55 years with alopecia areata. Some clones in this sample may be carry-over from other donors' samples. In DNA form, the CDR3 reads TGCAGCGCCTTTGGACCGTTATACAATCAGCCCCAGCATTTT. This codes for CSAFGPLYNQPQHF.